This T cell receptor (beta chain) originates from a study of blood T cell repertoires in COVID-19. Per the authors' pipeline: Quantification of nucleated cells was approximated via reference gene primer amplification. Measured with immunoSEQ multiplex PCR; TCRdb has only the in-frame clones, and not every one. The DNA gave D and trimming, while V, J and clone size come from that table. The repertoire holds around 150,000 clones, with around 85% as singletons. Germline-derived CDR1 and CDR2 are SGHDN and FVKESK. Trimming left V 0 bases short and J 5 bases short, with 11 bases between. This CDR3 spans 15 amino acids.

This TCR was recovered from a human donor with acute or convalescent COVID-19. The donor label of this sample is uncertain. The sequenced sample consisted of peripheral blood. J is TRBJ2-1 and V is TRBV14, with D possibly TRBD1 on 5 matching bases. The CDR3 sequence is CASSQERRANNEQFF. CDR3 coding DNA: TGTGCCAGCAGCCAAGAGCGCAGGGCAAACAATGAGCAGTTCTTC.